This T cell receptor beta chain was recorded in a study of blood T cell repertoires in COVID-19. About the research overall: Samples taken during acute and convalescent COVID-19 were collected in the United States, Italy and Spain. PBMCs, B-cell-depleted T cells, or T cells were the source of the cDNA or gDNA that made up the material.

Authors' data handling: By means of reference gene primer amplification, nucleated cell counts were estimated. Measured with immunoSEQ multiplex PCR; TCRdb has only the in-frame clones, and not every one. V and J calls and clone size are copied from that table; D and trimming were computed from the DNA. Among about 53,000 clones listed, about nine tenths were seen once. Specimen: peripheral blood. The TCR originated in a man older than 75 with acute or convalescent COVID-19.

For the CDR3, the DNA is TGTGCCAGCTCACCAGTCCCCCCGTCCGGGACAGGGGTTTCCTACGAGCAGTACTTC. Residues: CASSPVPPSGTGVSYEQYF. The chain carries TRBV18 and TRBJ2-7; TRBD1 agrees at 10 bases. The J segment lost 1 base and the V segment lost 2 bases, leaving 14 bases of the junction unmatched. The CDR3 consists of 19 residues. Per germline, CDR1 KGHSH and CDR2 LQKENI.